The 21 T cell receptor beta chains in this list originate from one sample, sequenced in a study of OX40 agonist ivuxolimab in advanced cancers. Only in-frame clones appear in the TCRdb table, and some are missing; sequencing was by immunoSEQ multiplex PCR. The table has 80,000 to 100,000 clones, about 92% seen once; the top ten hold around 0.28%. The sequences come from CD4+ or CD8+ T cells sorted from blood, collected in a trial of the OX40 agonist ivuxolimab. These receptors came from an adult with an advanced solid tumor such as melanoma, head and neck, liver or kidney cancer.

As to this clone: Other DNA sequences within the sample encode an identical CDR3. The J gene is TRBJ1-5, the V gene TRBV6-5; D uncertain. In germline, CDR1 is MNHEY, CDR2 SVGAGI. The V gene lost 0 bases and the J gene lost 1 base, with 7 bases spanning the gap. The CDR3 length is 15 residues. The CDR3 sequence: CASSYSASSNQPQHF. In DNA form, the CDR3 reads TGTGCCAGCAGTTACTCGGCCAGCAGCAATCAGCCCCAGCATTTT.

The chain couples TRBV4-3 to TRBJ2-2; D remains ambiguous. From germline, CDR1 is LGHNA and CDR2 YSLEER. The CDR3 contains 14 residues. Trimming took off 1 base at V and 3 bases at J, with 6 bases between the two ends. The CDR3, as DNA: TGCGCCAGCAGCCAAGGCCTGTACACCGGGGAGCTGTTTTTT. This gives the protein CASSQGLYTGELFF.

The genes are TRBV28 and TRBJ1-2, with a tentative D call TRBD1 (6 bases). Germline V gene sequence: CDR1 MDHEN, CDR2 SYDVKM. The CDR3 is 13 amino acids. V dropped 6 bases and J dropped 6 bases, with 14 bases sitting between them. DNA of the CDR3: TGTGCCAGCAGAGGACAGCTTCTTGATGGCTACACCTTC. It encodes CASRGQLLDGYTF.

The genes are TRBV30 and TRBJ1-2; 8 bases are a match to TRBD1. Germline V lookup: CDR1 GTSNPN, CDR2 SVGIG (reference sequence). The CDR3 is 13 amino acids. J was trimmed by 6 bases and V by 5 bases; bases with no gene match: 8. CDR3 protein: CAWDSGGWDGYTF. For the CDR3, the DNA is TGTGCCTGGGATTCAGGGGGCTGGGATGGCTACACCTTC.

The CDR3 protein is CASSLTRGANIQYF. CDR3 in DNA: TGTGCCAGCAGTCTCACTAGGGGGGCAAACATTCAGTACTTC. The V gene is TRBV28, the J gene TRBJ2-4; D is perhaps TRBD1 or TRBD2 (6 bases each). Per germline, CDR1 MDHEN and CDR2 SYDVKM. V dropped 5 bases and J dropped 6 bases, with 14 bases sitting between them. This CDR3 contains 14 residues.

A remark on this clone: One junction end disagrees with the germline gene, perhaps due to a read error. The V call is TRBV6-6, the J call TRBJ2-7; no clear D gene. Germline V gene data show CDR1 as MNHNY and CDR2 as SVGAGI (reference sequence). This CDR3 is built from 10 residues. As DNA, the CDR3 is TGTGCCACCAGTAATTACGAGCAGTACTTC. Translating it yields CATSNYEQYF.

The V and J genes are TRBV25-1 and TRBJ1-4; a possible D gene is TRBD1 (5 bases). The CDR3 is made up of 14 amino acids. CDR1 is MGHDK, CDR2 SYGVNS, per germline. V lost 6 bases and J 8 bases, leaving 16 bases between the germline ends. CDR3 nucleotide sequence: TGTGCCAGCAGCCTTGGGGCCGTGGGGGAAAAACTGTTTTTT. Translated: CASSLGAVGEKLFF.

The chain joins TRBV7-2 to TRBJ1-3; 9 bases match TRBD1. The ends lost 5 bases at V and 4 bases at J; junction bases unmatched: 3. CDR3 length equals 14 residues. Germline V CDR1 and CDR2: SGHTA, FQGNSA. CDR3 amino acids: CASSSDRGGNTIYF. CDR3 nucleotide sequence: TGTGCCAGCAGCAGTGACAGGGGGGGAAACACCATATATTTT.

This clone has only a few counts. The genes are TRBV30 and TRBJ1-3, with D unclear. Germline values: CDR1 GTSNPN, CDR2 SVGIG (reference sequence). V was cut by 0 bases and J by 0 bases, with 3 bases left in between. The CDR3 runs to 13 residues. CDR3 in amino acids: CAWSVLSGNTIYF. The CDR3 DNA follows: TGTGCCTGGAGTGTCCTCTCTGGAAACACCATATATTTT. The variable domain in full, completed from reference TRBV30 and TRBJ1-3, reads SQTIHQWPATLVQPVGSPLSLECTVEGTSNPNLYWYRQAAGRGLQLLFYSVGIGQISSEVPQNLSASRPQDRQFILSSKKLLLSDSGFYLCAWSVLSGNTIYFGEGSWLTVV.

V usage is TRBV28 and J usage is TRBJ2-5; tentative D call: TRBD2 (6 bases). This CDR3 is built from 16 residues. V was pared by 7 bases and J by 1 base, with 19 bases between. Per the germline V gene, CDR1 is MDHEN and CDR2 is SYDVKM. The CDR3 nucleotides are TGTGCCAGCATCCAGATCGGGGGTCCCTTCCAAGAGACCCAGTACTTC. Its protein product is CASIQIGGPFQETQYF.

The chain uses TRBV7-3 and TRBJ2-2; no firm D call. The V and J ends lost 4 bases and 6 bases respectively, with 9 bases between them. CDR3 length: 13 amino acids. Germline V gives CDR1 SGHTA, CDR2 FQGTGA. The CDR3 DNA is TGTGCCAGCAGCTCAGGCCCGGCCGGGGAGCTGTTTTTT. Residues: CASSSGPAGELFF.

This chain joins TRBV28 and TRBJ2-1, with 9 positions matching TRBD2. V gave up 8 bases and J gave up 2 bases; unmatched junction bases: 1. The CDR3 totals 13 residues. CDR1 is MDHEN, CDR2 SYDVKM, per germline. CDR3 protein: CASRLAAYNEQFF. The DNA of the CDR3 is TGTGCCAGCCGACTAGCGGCCTACAATGAGCAGTTCTTC. The full variable domain, rest sourced from reference TRBV28 and TRBJ2-1, is DVKVTQSSRYLVKRTGEKVFLECVQDMDHENMFWYRQDPGLGLRLIYFSYDVKMKEKGDIPEGYSVSREKKERFSLILESASTNQTSMYLCASRLAAYNEQFFGPGTRLTVL.

This chain links TRBV28 with TRBJ1-5, with 9 bases fitting TRBD1. Germline values: CDR1 MDHEN, CDR2 SYDVKM. The CDR3 is made up of 19 amino acids. The V gene end was trimmed by 6 bases and the J gene end by 4 bases; junction bases not matched to a gene: 19. The CDR3 DNA follows: TGTGCCAGCAGCCCTCAGCGCCGACCGGGACAGGGTAGGAATCAGCCCCAGCATTTT. Translating gives CASSPQRRPGQGRNQPQHF. Combining the CDR3 with reference TRBV28 and TRBJ1-5 gives the whole variable domain DVKVTQSSRYLVKRTGEKVFLECVQDMDHENMFWYRQDPGLGLRLIYFSYDVKMKEKGDIPEGYSVSREKKERFSLILESASTNQTSMYLCASSPQRRPGQGRNQPQHFGDGTRLSIL.

The chain combines TRBV6-1 with TRBJ2-7; D could derive from TRBD1 or TRBD2 (5 bases each). This CDR3 is built from 12 residues. With 0 bases removed from V and 7 bases from J, the gap between germline ends came to 7 bases. The germline CDR1 and CDR2 sequences are MNHNS and SASEGT. The CDR3 bases are TGTGCCAGCAGTGAAGCGGGGGATGAGCAGTACTTC. Amino acids: CASSEAGDEQYF.

The V call is TRBV18, the J call TRBJ1-4, with TRBD1 matching over 8 bases. The CDR3 length is 13 residues. Looked up from germline, CDR1 is KGHSH and CDR2 is LQKENI. V lost 9 bases, J lost 8 bases, and 8 bases stayed unmatched. The CDR3: CASSGGMGEKLFF. The CDR3 DNA reads as TGTGCCAGTTCAGGGGGCATGGGAGAAAAACTGTTTTTT.

This clone was counted once. CDR3: CASSYSGEPYEQYF. CDR3 sequence (DNA): TGTGCCAGCAGTTACTCGGGGGAGCCTTACGAGCAGTACTTC. The V call is TRBV6-6, the J call TRBJ2-7, with D perhaps given as TRBD1 or TRBD2 (5 bases each). V lost 0 bases and J 4 bases, leaving 10 bases between the germline ends. Germline assignment: CDR1 MNHNY and CDR2 SVGAGI (reference sequence). The CDR3 extends over 14 amino acids.

The chain couples TRBV4-3 to TRBJ1-6, with 8 positions matching TRBD1. This CDR3 is 14 amino acids long. Looked up from germline, CDR1 is LGHNA and CDR2 is YSLEER. V trimming: 4 bases; J trimming: 9 bases; junction bases outside the gene matches: 5. CDR3 nucleotide sequence: TGCGCCAGCAGCCCGGACAGGGAGGGTTCACCCCTCCACTTT. This codes for CASSPDREGSPLHF.

The chain recombines TRBV7-9 with TRBJ2-1, with D possibly being TRBD1 or TRBD2 (5 bases each). Germline-derived CDR1 and CDR2 are SEHNR and FQNEAQ (reference sequence). This CDR3 region has 13 residues. V shed 1 base and J shed 7 bases, with 8 bases lying between them. This chain's CDR3 is CASSLDWGNEQFF. In DNA form, the CDR3 reads TGTGCCAGCAGCTTAGACTGGGGGAATGAGCAGTTCTTC.

The CDR3 region is CASSYSGTRTDTQYF. In nucleotides, the CDR3 is TGTGCCAGCAGCTATAGCGGGACCCGCACAGATACGCAGTATTTT. V is TRBV7-3 and J is TRBJ2-3; 8 bases line up with TRBD2. The CDR3 has 15 amino acids. CDR1 and CDR2 (germline): SGHTA, FQGTGA. The ends lost 4 bases at V and 1 base at J; junction bases unmatched: 4.

The CDR3 is CASSYPGLGTEQFF. The CDR3 coding sequence is TGTGCCAGCAGTTACCCGGGACTGGGCACGGAGCAGTTCTTC. The chain joins TRBV6-5 to TRBJ2-1; weak D call: TRBD2 (6 bases). This CDR3 contains 14 residues. With 2 bases removed from V and 10 bases from J, the gap between germline ends came to 15 bases. Per germline, CDR1 MNHEY and CDR2 SVGAGI.

In its sample, this clone was seen once. The J gene is TRBJ1-5, the V gene TRBV4-3; TRBD1 aligns across 7 bases. The CDR3 spans 15 residues. The J segment lost 5 bases and the V segment lost 3 bases, leaving 7 bases of the junction unmatched. Looked up from germline, CDR1 is LGHNA and CDR2 is YSLEER. The CDR3: CASSQGQGVDQPQHF. CDR3 sequence (DNA): TGCGCCAGCAGCCAGGGCCAGGGGGTGGATCAGCCCCAGCATTTT.